The T cell receptor beta chain under discussion was sequenced for a study of blood T cell repertoires in COVID-19. Across the whole study: T cells, B-cell-depleted T cells, or PBMCs provided the cDNA or gDNA that served as material.

The CDR3 loop spans 16 amino acids. Germline V gene sequence: CDR1 SGHDN, CDR2 FVKESK. Deletions cut 1 base from V and 3 bases from J, with 13 bases between. Produced via immunoSEQ multiplex PCR; TCRdb's table is partial and in-frame only. The sample holds some 180,000 clones; 82% are singletons and the top ten take roughly 7.1%. V gene TRBV14 combines with J gene TRBJ1-3; possible D gene TRBD1, 5 bases. Sequenced input: peripheral blood. The sequence came from a woman aged 55-70 years with COVID-19, enrolled during active disease. This chain's CDR3 is CASSQGGRGLGNTIYF. The CDR3, as DNA: TGTGCCAGCAGCCAAGGAGGAAGGGGTCTTGGAAACACCATATATTTT.